The 5 T cell receptor beta chains below come from one sample, sequenced in a study of Ad26.COV2.S vaccination and SARS-CoV-2 variants. Described treatment: 19 received Ad26.COV2.S at low or high dose, single or two shots; 5 received placebo; per-sample allocation not given. Specimen acquisition occurred on day 63 following the initial vaccine or placebo injection. Sequenced by immunoSEQ multiplex PCR; TCRdb stores in-frame clones only, minus some. The sample shows hundreds of thousands of clones, 80% to 90% of them seen only once. This material consisted of peripheral blood, taken in a trial of Ad26.COV2.S vaccine versus placebo. The receptor set was obtained from a person between 18 and 65 years old who received the Ad26.COV2.S COVID-19 vaccine or a placebo.

The chain employs TRBV6-6 and TRBJ2-5; 10 nucleotides agree with TRBD1. V was clipped by 5 bases and J by 7 bases; unmatched bases: 7. The CDR3 runs to 14 residues. Germline V gives CDR1 MNHNY, CDR2 SVGAGI (reference sequence). CDR3 bases: TGTGCCAGCAGTGCACCGGGACAGGGGTGGACCCAGTACTTC. This encodes CASSAPGQGWTQYF.

V usage is TRBV5-1 and J usage is TRBJ2-3, with unresolved D. The ends were cut back, 0 bases at V and 3 bases at J, with 8 bases in the middle. This CDR3 contains 14 residues. The germline V gene has CDR1 SGHRS and CDR2 YFSETQ. The CDR3 bases are TGCGCCAGCAGCTTGGAAGGGTTTACAGATACGCAGTATTTT. This gives the protein CASSLEGFTDTQYF.

The V and J genes are TRBV6-5 and TRBJ1-2, with 10 bases lining up with TRBD1. The V gene's germline CDR1 is MNHEY and CDR2 SVGAGI. This CDR3 is built from 14 residues. Trimming cost V 2 bases and J 5 bases; bases outside gene matches: 2. The chain's CDR3 is CASSYKDRGYGYTF. The CDR3 bases are TGTGCCAGCAGTTACAAGGACAGGGGGTATGGCTACACCTTC.

The rearrangement joins TRBV14 to TRBJ2-1, with 11 bases aligning to TRBD1. V trimming: 10 bases; J trimming: 4 bases; junction bases outside the gene matches: 6. CDR1 is SGHDN, CDR2 FVKESK, per germline. This CDR3 has 14 residues. The CDR3 bases are TGTGCCACCCAGGGACAGGGGGTATACAATGAGCAGTTCTTC. As protein: CATQGQGVYNEQFF.

This chain connects TRBV4-1 to TRBJ1-4; no firm D call. Trimming shortened V by 4 bases and J by 3 bases, and 12 bases separated the two germline ends. This CDR3 is built from 15 residues. Germline V gene lookup returns CDR1 MGHRA and CDR2 YSYEKL. CDR3 amino acids: CASSPAWGSNEKLFF. The CDR3 DNA reads TGCGCCAGCAGCCCAGCATGGGGTTCTAATGAAAAACTGTTTTTT.